This entry features one T cell receptor beta chain sequence. This sample was taken from a study of blood T cell repertoires in COVID-19. Study-wide context: Samples representing acute and convalescent COVID-19 were sourced from the United States, Italy and Spain. Sources were T cells, B-cell-depleted T cells, or PBMCs; the material itself was cDNA or gDNA.

This CDR3 region has 18 residues. In the original workflow: Cell counts per sample came from amplifying reference gene primers. Method: immunoSEQ multiplex PCR; TCRdb's copy keeps in-frame clones and lacks some. The V and J calls and clone size are taken from that table; D and trimming were inferred from the DNA. Seen here are approximately 150,000 clones, 85% to 90% observed once, and the top ten hold roughly 3.2%. The specimen was peripheral blood. This TCR was recovered from a woman aged 60 to 75 with active COVID-19. This sequence joins TRBV21-1 and TRBJ2-1; the table's D call, TRBD2, was not checked against the DNA. TRBV21-1 is a pseudogene. The CDR3 DNA sequence: TGTGCCAGCAGCAAAGGAGGCTTCCTTTGTAGCTCCTACAATGAGCAGTTCTTC. This codes for CASSKGGFLCSSYNEQFF.